The 14 T cell receptor beta chains listed next were all sequenced from one sample in a study of blood T cell repertoires in COVID-19. Using immunoSEQ multiplex PCR, the repertoire was profiled, and TCRdb retains in-frame clones only, with some absent. This sample has about 480,000 clones, with 70% to 90% found just once. Sample: PBMCs or T cells enriched from blood (not recorded which). These receptors came from a woman aged 40 to 50 who had recovered from COVID-19.

The J gene is TRBJ1-4, the V gene TRBV7-9, with a weak D call TRBD1 (5 bases). Trimming stripped 0 bases from V and 8 bases from J, with 10 bases between. Germline lookup yields CDR1 SEHNR and CDR2 FQNEAQ (reference sequence). This CDR3 spans 14 amino acids. CDR3 coding DNA: TGTGCCAGCAGCTTAGCCGGGGGGGTGGAAAAACTGTTTTTT. This gives the protein CASSLAGGVEKLFF.

J is TRBJ2-7 and V is TRBV6-1; 14 positions agree with TRBD2. Germline values: CDR1 MNHNS, CDR2 SASEGT. J lost 5 bases, V lost 4 bases, and 7 bases had no gene match. This CDR3 has 16 amino acids. The CDR3 region has the DNA TGTGCCAGCAGTGGCGGGACTAGCGGGAGTGTCCACGAGCAGTACTTC. It translates to CASSGGTSGSVHEQYF.

Concerning this clone itself: Other DNA sequences from this sample encode an identical CDR3 as well. This chain uses TRBV19 with TRBJ2-1; 7 bases are shared with TRBD1. Germline-derived CDR1 and CDR2 are LNHDA and SQIVND (reference sequence). The CDR3 covers 15 residues. V was pared by 4 bases and J by 0 bases, with 3 bases of the junction left unmatched. The CDR3 here is CASSTQGSSYNEQFF. In nucleotides, the CDR3 is TGTGCCAGTAGTACACAGGGGAGCTCCTACAATGAGCAGTTCTTC. The full variable domain, rest sourced from reference TRBV19 and TRBJ2-1, is DGGITQSPKYLFRKEGQNVTLSCEQNLNHDAMYWYRQDPGQGLRLIYYSQIVNDFQKGDIAEGYSVSREKKESFPLTVTSAQKNPTAFYLCASSTQGSSYNEQFFGPGTRLTVL.

The J gene is TRBJ2-7, the V gene TRBV7-2, with TRBD1 matching 11 bases. The CDR3 sequence is 15 residues long. Trimming took 5 bases from V and 6 from J; bases not matched to a gene: 9. The V gene's germline CDR1 is SGHTA and CDR2 FQGNSA. DNA for the CDR3: TGTGCCAGCAGCCCTGGGACAGGGGGATCGGGCGAGCAGTACTTC. This gives the protein CASSPGTGGSGEQYF.

The V gene is TRBV5-6, the J gene TRBJ1-2; TRBD1 matches 7 bases. Germline assignment: CDR1 SGHDT and CDR2 YYEEEE. The CDR3 spans 17 residues. Trimming cost V 4 bases and J 8 bases; bases outside gene matches: 20. CDR3 nucleotides: TGTGCCAGCAGCCCACAATCGACAGGGTCGGTGTTTCGGGGCTACACCTTC. The encoded protein is CASSPQSTGSVFRGYTF.

The chain links TRBV13 to TRBJ2-7, with TRBD1 identical over 10 bases. The V gene end was trimmed by 5 bases and the J gene end by 5 bases; junction bases not matched to a gene: 9. Per germline, CDR1 PRHDT and CDR2 FYEKMQ (reference sequence). The CDR3 is 15 residues long. In DNA, the CDR3 is TGTGCCAGCAGCCCGCAGGGGACAGGGGCCCACGAGCAGTACTTC. Amino acid sequence: CASSPQGTGAHEQYF. Full variable domain (rest looked up from reference TRBV13 and TRBJ2-7): AAGVIQSPRHLIKEKRETATLKCYPIPRHDTVYWYQQGPGQDPQFLISFYEKMQSDKGSIPDRFSAQQFSDYHSELNMSSLELGDSALYFCASSPQGTGAHEQYFGPGTRLTVT.

The J gene is TRBJ1-5, the V gene TRBV12-5; the D gene is possibly TRBD1 (5 bases). There are 14 residues in the CDR3. The V gene lost 7 bases and the J gene lost 3 bases, with 13 bases spanning the gap. The germline CDR1 and CDR2 sequences are LGHNT and FRNRAP. The CDR3 DNA is TGTGCTAGTGCCCTTGCAGGGATCAATCAGCCCCAGCATTTT. This sequence encodes CASALAGINQPQHF.

CDR3 residues: CASSLRSGGMGQYF. CDR3 sequence (DNA): TGTGCCAGCAGCTTACGTTCGGGCGGGATGGGGCAGTACTTC. J is TRBJ2-7 and V is TRBV7-8, with a weak D call TRBD2 (6 bases). The CDR3 is 14 residues long. Germline assignment: CDR1 SGHVS and CDR2 FQNEAQ. V was clipped by 2 bases and J by 9 bases, with 17 bases between them.

This sequence joins TRBV28 and TRBJ2-7, with TRBD2 identical over 11 bases. CDR1 is MDHEN and CDR2 is SYDVKM in the germline V gene. The CDR3 spans 16 residues. Trimming removed 4 bases from V and 7 bases from J; junction bases left unmatched: 12. CDR3 in DNA: TGTGCCAGCAGTTATACTAGCGGGGGTACCCGTCGGGAGCAGTACTTC. Protein sequence: CASSYTSGGTRREQYF.

V and J are TRBV7-8 and TRBJ2-7; a possible D gene is TRBD2 (6 bases). CDR1 and CDR2 from the germline V gene are SGHVS and FQNEAQ. V was trimmed by 1 base and J by 6 bases, leaving 16 bases between them. CDR3 length: 15 residues. CDR3 nucleotides: TGTGCCAGCAGCTTAGGGCTAGCGCCGACGGGCGAGCAGTACTTC. It yields the protein CASSLGLAPTGEQYF.

This sequence joins TRBV5-1 and TRBJ1-1, with D maybe TRBD1 (5 bases). Germline V gives CDR1 SGHRS, CDR2 YFSETQ. V was cut by 0 bases and J by 5 bases, with 14 bases left in between. This CDR3 has 15 residues. CDR3 in amino acids: CASSLEGSGKTEAFF. The CDR3 region has the DNA TGCGCCAGCAGCTTGGAGGGGTCAGGGAAAACTGAAGCTTTCTTT.

This sequence joins TRBV7-9 and TRBJ1-4, with 7 positions matching TRBD1. Germline V gives CDR1 SEHNR, CDR2 FQNEAQ (reference sequence). The CDR3 is 16 amino acids. V was pared by 5 bases and J by 5 bases, with 11 bases of the junction left unmatched. The CDR3 spells CASSRGVGQKNEKLFF. The CDR3 DNA is TGTGCCAGCAGCCGAGGGGTGGGACAGAAGAATGAAAAACTGTTTTTT.

The rearrangement links TRBV6-6 to TRBJ2-5, with TRBD2 as a possible D gene (7 bases). The CDR3 length is 15 residues. Trimming left V 8 bases short and J 4 bases short, with 20 bases between. Germline V lookup: CDR1 MNHNY, CDR2 SVGAGI (reference sequence). CDR3 coding DNA: TGTGCCAGCGGGGGGGCCCTAGGTTTGGGAGAGACCCAGTACTTC. Protein product: CASGGALGLGETQYF.

The V gene is TRBV18, the J gene TRBJ1-2; possibly TRBD1 for D (5 bases). The CDR3 is made up of 13 amino acids. CDR1 is KGHSH and CDR2 is LQKENI in the germline V gene. Deletions cut 2 bases from V and 8 bases from J, with 12 bases between. The CDR3 DNA reads as TGTGCCAGCTCACCAGGTCAGGGCCAAGGCTACACCTTC. Protein: CASSPGQGQGYTF.